This is a list of T cell receptor beta chains from one sample in a study of molecular identifiers for immune sequencing clone quantification. TCRdb called the PCR reads again in MiXCR, with one record for every CDR3 protein. This sample has 75,000 to 100,000 distinct CDR3 sequences; around a fifth occur once, and the top ten carry 0.75% to 0.95%. The sample taken for sequencing was naive CD8+ T cells from blood, with Jurkat cell RNA spiked in. The receptors were gathered from a human donor in good health. Some libraries in this study had Jurkat cell RNA spiked in. The CDR3 runs from the conserved cysteine through the conserved F or W. A D gene is named only where the DNA matches it firmly. Some rows mark clone size as missing; the rest say once, few, many or name a class of expanded clone.

CDR3 protein	CDR3 DNA	D gene	J gene	V gene	clone size
CASSTPAGGYNEQFF	TGTGCCAGCAGTACGCCAGCGGGAGGGTACAATGAGCAGTTCTTC	TRBD2	TRBJ2-1	TRBV6-6	many
CASRTTDTQYF	TGTGCCAGCAGAACCACAGATACGCAGTATTTT	.	TRBJ2-3	TRBV27	many
CASHRGAALWPQHF	TGTGCCAGCCACCGCGGGGCCGCTCTTTGGCCCCAGCATTTT	.	TRBJ1-5	TRBV6-2/TRBV6-3	many
CASSLPVTGSNTEAFF	TGTGCCAGCAGCTTACCTGTCACAGGCTCCAATACTGAAGCTTTCTTT	.	TRBJ1-1	TRBV7-9	many
CASSLQESTDTQYF	TGTGCCAGCAGCTTGCAGGAGTCCACAGATACGCAGTATTTT	.	TRBJ2-3	TRBV5-3	.
CASSYLTSLDTQYF	TGTGCCAGCAGTTACCTGACTAGCTTGGATACGCAGTATTTT	TRBD2	TRBJ2-3	TRBV6-5	many
CASAGYGDTGELFF	TGTGCCAGCGCAGGGTATGGCGACACCGGGGAGCTGTTTTTT	.	TRBJ2-2	TRBV12-3/TRBV12-4	many
CASSLGSGYGNTIYF	TGCGCCAGCAGCTTGGGATCTGGATACGGAAACACCATATATTTT	.	TRBJ1-3	TRBV5-1	many
CASSAETGFETQYF	TGTGCCAGCAGTGCCGAGACAGGGTTTGAGACCCAGTACTTC	TRBD1	TRBJ2-5	TRBV28	many
CASSPGTSAEQYF	TGTGCCAGCAGCCCCGGGACTAGCGCCGAGCAGTACTTC	TRBD2	TRBJ2-7	TRBV3-1	many
CSARARATGLNEQFF	TGCAGTGCTAGAGCCCGGGCCACAGGACTCAATGAGCAGTTCTTC	.	TRBJ2-1	TRBV20-1	many
CSAREIKVEAGETQYF	TGCAGTGCTAGAGAGATCAAAGTTGAAGCGGGAGAGACCCAGTACTTC	.	TRBJ2-5	TRBV20-1	many
CASSQAGIGQGNIQYF	TGCGCCAGCAGCCAGGCCGGAATAGGACAGGGAAACATTCAGTACTTC	TRBD1	TRBJ2-4	TRBV4-3	many
CASSPRRDSYEQYF	TGTGCCAGCAGCCCAAGGCGGGACAGCTACGAGCAGTACTTC	.	TRBJ2-7	TRBV7-9	many
CASSVDSYSSYNEQFF	TGTGCCAGCAGCGTTGACTCTTATAGCTCCTACAATGAGCAGTTCTTC	.	TRBJ2-1	TRBV9	few
CASSQTSQETQYF	TGTGCCAGCAGCCAAACTAGCCAAGAGACCCAGTACTTC	.	TRBJ2-5	TRBV4-2	many
CASSPTPPGPSTDTQYF	TGCGCCAGCAGTCCGACCCCCCCGGGACCCAGCACAGATACGCAGTATTTT	.	TRBJ2-3	TRBV4-1	.
CASRATIILHEQYF	TGTGCCAGCAGAGCCACTATTATCCTCCACGAGCAGTACTTC	.	TRBJ2-7	TRBV6-1	many
CASSPTGDAYEQYF	TGTGCCAGCAGCCCGACAGGGGATGCCTACGAGCAGTACTTC	TRBD1	TRBJ2-7	TRBV7-9	many
CASSQDPLAYEQYF	TGCGCCAGCAGCCAAGATCCTTTAGCCTACGAGCAGTACTTC	.	TRBJ2-7	TRBV4-1	many
CASSLGDLLYF	TGTGCCAGCAGCTTGGGGGACCTTTTGTACTTC	.	TRBJ2-4	TRBV5-4	many
CASSRTLAICTDTQYF	TGTGCCAGCAGCCGGACCTTAGCTATATGCACAGATACGCAGTATTTT	.	TRBJ2-3	TRBV27	many